The 17 T cell receptor beta chains below were found in one sample sequenced in a study of blood T cells in healthy people across ages. A second PCR, run for about 7 to 11 cycles, used a sample-barcoded 5' primer plus a J-beta primer mix. TCRdb called the 5' RACE reads again in MiXCR, with one record for every CDR3 protein. The data show approximately 850,000 distinct CDR3 sequences, approximately 44% seen once. The sample was blood. These receptor sequences come from a man in his 60s in good health.

The chain joins TRBV6-2 or TRBV6-3 to TRBJ2-1; TRBD1 aligns across 8 bases. Trimming removed 4 bases from V and 15 bases from J; junction bases left unmatched: 11. Germline CDR1 reads MNHEY; CDR2 reads SVGEGT. The CDR3 consists of 13 residues. CDR3 amino acids: CASSWDRHRGLFF. As DNA, the CDR3 is TGTGCCAGCAGTTGGGACAGGCATCGGGGTCTGTTCTTC.

This chain connects TRBV5-4 to TRBJ1-2; D gene uncertain. CDR1 is SGHNT, CDR2 YYREEE, per germline (reference sequence). Trimming took off 4 bases at V and 1 base at J, with 11 bases between the two ends. The CDR3 runs to 14 residues. CDR3 sequence: CASSQRGDNYGYTF. CDR3 nucleotide sequence: TGTGCCAGCAGCCAACGTGGGGATAACTATGGCTACACCTTC.

A few counts support this clonotype. The V call is TRBV2, the J call TRBJ2-4; the match to TRBD1 covers 12 bases. V was pared by 3 bases and J by 3 bases, with 9 bases of the junction left unmatched. The CDR3 extends over 18 amino acids. In germline, CDR1 is SNHLY, CDR2 FYNNEI. CDR3 sequence reads: CASSDRRDRGLVKNIQYF. As DNA, the CDR3 is TGTGCCAGCAGTGACCGGAGGGACAGGGGGCTTGTCAAAAACATTCAGTACTTC.

CDR3 sequence: CASSEESSSYNSPLHF. The CDR3 DNA follows: TGTGCCAGCAGTGAAGAGTCAAGCTCCTATAATTCACCCCTCCACTTT. The gene calls are TRBV2 and TRBJ1-6; D unresolved. Germline CDR1 reads SNHLY; CDR2 reads FYNNEI. CDR3 size: 16 residues. Trimming took 1 base from V and 0 from J, leaving 7 bases between them.

The chain carries TRBV11-2 and TRBJ2-2, with no clear D. Germline-derived CDR1 and CDR2 are SGHAT and FQNNGV. V gave up 0 bases and J gave up 7 bases, with 12 bases separating them. The CDR3 is 15 amino acids. The CDR3 DNA follows: TGTGCCAGCAGCTTAGAGGCAGGTTCTTACGGGGAGCTGTTTTTT. Its protein is CASSLEAGSYGELFF.

This clonotype was counted only a few times. One junction end disagrees with the germline gene, perhaps due to a read error. V usage is TRBV7-2 and J usage is TRBJ2-3; 10 nucleotides agree with TRBD2. The germline V gene encodes CDR1 SGHTA and CDR2 FQGNSA. The CDR3 extends over 17 amino acids. DNA for the CDR3: TGTGCCAGCAGTTTAGACTCCGGGACTAGCGGCACAGATACGCAGTATTTT. It specifies CASSLDSGTSGTDTQYF.

The genes are TRBV2 and TRBJ2-1; possible D gene TRBD2, 5 bases. The germline CDR1 and CDR2 sequences are SNHLY and FYNNEI. CDR3 length: 14 amino acids. V was cut by 4 bases and J by 4 bases, with 11 bases left in between. CDR3 nucleotide sequence: TGTGCCAGCAGTGGGGCTAGCCGTTACAATGAGCAGTTCTTC. It specifies CASSGASRYNEQFF.

In the case of this clonotype: One junction end does not reproduce the germline sequence, and a read error may be involved. V and J are TRBV6-5 and TRBJ2-1; 7 positions match TRBD1. Germline V gene data show CDR1 as MNHEY and CDR2 as SVGAGI. The CDR3 length is 14 residues. This CDR3 reads CTSSFGTAGNEQFF. The DNA of the CDR3 is TGTACCAGCAGTTTCGGGACAGCTGGGAATGAGCAGTTCTTC.

A few counts support this clonotype. The chain carries TRBV6-1 and TRBJ1-1; D is ambiguous. The length of the CDR3 is 12 residues. Germline lookup yields CDR1 MNHNS and CDR2 SASEGT. Trimming left V 2 bases short and J 8 bases short, with 9 bases between. The DNA for the CDR3 is TGTGCCAGCAGTGAAACATGGAGAGAAGCTTTCTTT. This gives the protein CASSETWREAFF.

The chain is built from TRBV5-1 and TRBJ1-6, with TRBD1 matching over 7 bases. V lost 7 bases and J lost 2; bases outside the gene matches: 9. CDR3 length equals 16 residues. Germline V gene sequence: CDR1 SGHRS, CDR2 YFSETQ. The CDR3 reads CASGSETGTYNSPLHF. In DNA form, the CDR3 reads TGCGCCAGCGGCTCGGAGACAGGGACCTATAATTCACCCCTCCACTTT. The complete variable domain, with remaining parts taken from reference TRBV5-1 and TRBJ1-6, reads KAGVTQTPRYLIKTRGQQVTLSCSPISGHRSVSWYQQTPGQGLQFLFEYFSETQRNKGNFPGRFSGRQFSNSRSEMNVSTLELGDSALYLCASGSETGTYNSPLHFGNGTRLTVT.

The chain uses TRBV12-3 or TRBV12-4 and TRBJ2-7; D remains unclear. The V end lost 5 bases, the J end lost 4 bases, and 18 bases lay between the germline ends. The CDR3 length is 15 residues. The CDR3 here is CASSTGAEKWYEQYF. CDR3 DNA sequence: TGTGCCAGCAGTACGGGCGCAGAAAAGTGGTACGAGCAGTACTTC.

This clonotype appeared a few times. This sequence joins TRBV20-1 and TRBJ2-3, with TRBD2 matching 10 bases. CDR3 length equals 15 residues. The V gene's germline CDR1 is DFQATT and CDR2 SNEGSKA (reference sequence). The trim removed 0 bases at V and 11 bases at J, leaving 11 bases unmatched. In DNA, the CDR3 is TGCAGTGCTAGAGATGGGTCTAGCGGGGGCCTGTTGCAGTATTTT. It is translated as CSARDGSSGGLLQYF.

This clonotype was recorded once. The J gene is TRBJ2-7, the V gene TRBV4-1, with 7 bases that match TRBD1. Germline V gene sequence: CDR1 MGHRA, CDR2 YSYEKL. V lost 3 bases, J lost 3 bases, and 11 bases stayed unmatched. The CDR3 is 16 amino acids. For the CDR3, the DNA is TGCGCCAGCAGCCAGGCCGACAGGGTTCCTTTCTACGAGCAGTACTTC. Its translation: CASSQADRVPFYEQYF.

This clonotype has just a few counts. The rearrangement joins TRBV6-2 or TRBV6-3 to TRBJ1-2, with 10 nucleotides matching TRBD1. The CDR3 is 15 residues long. The germline CDR1 and CDR2 sequences are MNHEY and SVGEGT. The trim removed 2 bases at V and 6 bases at J, leaving 6 bases unmatched. This chain's CDR3 is CASSYARQGADGYTF. In DNA, the CDR3 is TGTGCCAGCAGTTACGCACGACAGGGGGCGGATGGCTACACCTTC.

The chain recombines TRBV5-6 with TRBJ2-5; 7 nucleotides align to TRBD1. The V gene end was trimmed by 4 bases and the J gene end by 2 bases; junction bases not matched to a gene: 11. Per germline, CDR1 SGHDT and CDR2 YYEEEE. There are 16 residues in the CDR3. DNA for the CDR3: TGTGCCAGCAGCGAAGGGACAGCTCTATTTCAAGAGACCCAGTACTTC. Its protein is CASSEGTALFQETQYF.

This clonotype was detected only a few times. Possible read error: a much larger clone is one base away. The chain uses TRBV6-5 and TRBJ2-4, with D perhaps TRBD1 (6 bases). The last part of the DNA fits TRBJ2-7 better; the J call may be wrong. Germline V lookup: CDR1 MNHEY, CDR2 SVGAGI. The CDR3 spans 14 residues. The CDR3 loop reads CASSDSKQGYEQYF. The CDR3 nucleotides are TGTGCCAGCAGTGACTCGAAACAGGGCTACGAGCAGTACTTC.

This rearrangement joins TRBV11-1 to TRBJ2-1, with 7 nucleotides matching TRBD1. With V trimmed by 5 bases and J by 13 bases, 20 bases remained unmatched. The CDR3 length is 16 residues. The V gene's germline CDR1 is SGHAT and CDR2 FQDESV (reference sequence). The DNA of the CDR3 is TGTGCCAGCAGCCCCGAGGGGGCAGGGGGTAAGAAGACCCAGTTCTTC. Translating gives CASSPEGAGGKKTQFF.